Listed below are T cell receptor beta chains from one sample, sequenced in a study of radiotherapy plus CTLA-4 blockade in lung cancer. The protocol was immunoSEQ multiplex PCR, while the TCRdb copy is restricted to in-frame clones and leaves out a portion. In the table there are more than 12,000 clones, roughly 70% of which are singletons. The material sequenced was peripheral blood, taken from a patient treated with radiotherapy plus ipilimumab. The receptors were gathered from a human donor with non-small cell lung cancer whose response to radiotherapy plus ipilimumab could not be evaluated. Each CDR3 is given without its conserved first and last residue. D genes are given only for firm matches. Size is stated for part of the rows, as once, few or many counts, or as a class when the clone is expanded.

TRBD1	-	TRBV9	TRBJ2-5	ASSVVGQGQETQY
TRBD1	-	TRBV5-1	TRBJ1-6	ASSRAGQRGSPLH
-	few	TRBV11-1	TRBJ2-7	ASSLRGTDYEQY
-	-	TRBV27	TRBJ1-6	ASSLARTVNSPLH
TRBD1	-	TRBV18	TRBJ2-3	ASSSLFRQGDEADTQY
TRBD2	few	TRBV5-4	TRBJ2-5	ASSSRRASGDQETQY
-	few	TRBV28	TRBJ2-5	ASSLAGWETQY
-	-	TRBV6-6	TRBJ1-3	ASSQTGGSGNTIY
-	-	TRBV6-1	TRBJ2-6	ASSERRAGANVLT
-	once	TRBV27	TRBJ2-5	ASRSTRKWTQY
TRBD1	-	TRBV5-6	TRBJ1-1	ASSWDRDTEAF
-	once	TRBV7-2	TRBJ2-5	ASSLLRVQTQY
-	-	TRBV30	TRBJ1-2	AWRHGGGSNYGYT
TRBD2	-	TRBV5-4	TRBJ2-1	ASSLASGGSYNEQF
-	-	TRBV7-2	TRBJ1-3	ASSLAPQGSSGNTIY
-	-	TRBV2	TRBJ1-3	ASTPSLDGISGNTIY
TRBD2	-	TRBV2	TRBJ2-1	ASSVQRGINEQF
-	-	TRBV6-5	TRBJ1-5	ASSYSSLQSPGH
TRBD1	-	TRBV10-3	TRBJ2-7	AIRNSQGNEQY
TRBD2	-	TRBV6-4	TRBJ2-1	ASSWTSGLPYNEQF
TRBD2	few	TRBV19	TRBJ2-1	ASRRTSGSSGNEQF
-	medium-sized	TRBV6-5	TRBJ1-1	ASRGVGNTEAF
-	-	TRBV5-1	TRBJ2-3	ASSLVVGQGTDTQY
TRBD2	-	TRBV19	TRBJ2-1	ASSIVAGAYNEQF
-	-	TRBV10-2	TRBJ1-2	ASTEGYGYT
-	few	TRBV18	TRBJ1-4	ASSREAGEKLF
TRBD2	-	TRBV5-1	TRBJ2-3	ASSSRGGLAGVGADTQY
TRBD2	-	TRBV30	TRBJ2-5	AWSHGGVVY
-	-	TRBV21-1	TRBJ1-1	ASSPFLDTIRTEAF
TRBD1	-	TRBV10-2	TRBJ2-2	ASRGQGAGELF
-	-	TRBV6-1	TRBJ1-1	ASNKGGTEAF
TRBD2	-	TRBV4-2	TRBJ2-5	ASSPAPGLAGGGETQY
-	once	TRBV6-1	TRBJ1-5	ASSEAAWGGNQPQH
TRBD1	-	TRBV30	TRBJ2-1	AWSGRRDRGFEQF
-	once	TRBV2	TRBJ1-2	ASSERGQNYGYT
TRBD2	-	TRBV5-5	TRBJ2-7	ASSFSGGAYEQY
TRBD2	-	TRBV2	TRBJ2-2	ASRGAAGAVNTGELF
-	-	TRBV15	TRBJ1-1	ATSLGFVNTEAF
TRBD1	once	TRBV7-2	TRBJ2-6	ASSSLQGLSGANVLT
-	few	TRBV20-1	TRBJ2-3	SAVEDTQY
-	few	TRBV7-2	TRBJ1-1	ASSLRSMNTEAF
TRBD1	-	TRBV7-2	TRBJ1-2	ASSSGTVDGYT
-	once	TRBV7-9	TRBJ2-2	ASSSGFYTGELF
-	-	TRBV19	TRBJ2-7	ASSIAHNSYEQY
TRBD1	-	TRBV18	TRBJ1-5	ASSPRTGGADQPQH
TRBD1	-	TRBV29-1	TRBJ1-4	SVGQGATTNEKLF
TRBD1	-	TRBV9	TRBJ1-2	ASSVAGTGGAVYGYT
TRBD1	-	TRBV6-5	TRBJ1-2	ASSYSYDRGYYGYT
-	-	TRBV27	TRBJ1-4	ASSLSSNEKLF
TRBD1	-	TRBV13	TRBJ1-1	ASSDKRDSRGEAF
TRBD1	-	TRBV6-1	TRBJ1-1	ASSGTGDTEAF